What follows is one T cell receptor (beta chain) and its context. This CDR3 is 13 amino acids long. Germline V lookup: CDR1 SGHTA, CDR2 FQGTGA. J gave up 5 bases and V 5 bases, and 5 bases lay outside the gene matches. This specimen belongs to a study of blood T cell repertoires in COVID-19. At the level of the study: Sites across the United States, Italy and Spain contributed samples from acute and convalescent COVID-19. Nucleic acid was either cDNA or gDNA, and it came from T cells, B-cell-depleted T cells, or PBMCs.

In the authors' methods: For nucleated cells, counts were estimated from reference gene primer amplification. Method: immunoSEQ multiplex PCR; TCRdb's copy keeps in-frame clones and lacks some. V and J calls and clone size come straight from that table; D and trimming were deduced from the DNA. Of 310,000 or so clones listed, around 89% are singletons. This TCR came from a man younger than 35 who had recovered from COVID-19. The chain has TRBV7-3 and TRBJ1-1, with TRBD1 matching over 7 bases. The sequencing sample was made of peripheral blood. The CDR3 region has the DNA TGTGCCAGCAGCGTGCAGGGGGTTACTGAAGCTTTCTTT. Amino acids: CASSVQGVTEAFF.